This TCR beta chain is drawn from a study of blood T cell repertoires in COVID-19. Across the study: Sources were T cells, B-cell-depleted T cells, or PBMCs; the material itself was cDNA or gDNA.

V lost 6 bases, J lost 9 bases, and 15 bases lay in between. Germline V gene sequence: CDR1 MNHEY, CDR2 SVGAGI. There are 13 residues in the CDR3. Original analysis: Amplification from reference gene primers served as the basis for estimated nucleated cell counts. Libraries were prepared by immunoSEQ multiplex PCR; TCRdb keeps only in-frame clonotypes and omits some of them. That table supplies the V and J calls and clone size; D and trimming were determined from the DNA. The sample carries more than 85,000 clones, roughly 84% recorded once. The V call is TRBV6-5, the J call TRBJ2-1; tentative D call: TRBD2 (5 bases). This clonotype originated in a woman between 45 and 60 years old with acute or convalescent COVID-19. The sample comprised peripheral blood. In DNA form, the CDR3 reads TGTGCCAGCAGGACCGACGCAGGAGGTGAGCAGTTCTTC. Translated: CASRTDAGGEQFF.